These T cell receptor beta chains were read from a single sample in a study of cytomegalovirus exposure and HLA in healthy donors. The assay was immunoSEQ multiplex PCR, and TCRdb's table has in-frame clones only and misses some. This table lists about 130,000 clones. Sequenced material: PBMCs. These receptors came from a man aged 35-49 years in good health and CMV-seronegative. The CDR3 runs from the conserved cysteine through the conserved F or W. Each record gives: V gene, J gene, D gene, CDR3 DNA, CDR3 protein. The D gene is left open where the match is weak.

v_gene: TRBV7-6
j_gene: TRBJ1-5
d_gene: -
CDR3nt: TGTGCCAGCAGCTTAGGGGCAGGGTATACCAATCAGCCCCAGCATTTT
CDR3aa: CASSLGAGYTNQPQHF

v_gene: TRBV7-9
j_gene: TRBJ2-7
d_gene: -
CDR3nt: TGTGCCAGCACCGGGGGCTCCTACGAGCAGTACTTC
CDR3aa: CASTGGSYEQYF

v_gene: TRBV25-1
j_gene: TRBJ2-3
d_gene: TRBD2
CDR3nt: TGTGCCAGCAGTGGAGCGGGAGACACAGATACGCAGTATTTT
CDR3aa: CASSGAGDTDTQYF

v_gene: TRBV14
j_gene: TRBJ2-4
d_gene: -
CDR3nt: TGTGCCAGCAGCCAAGATCTCGGGAACATTCAGTACTTC
CDR3aa: CASSQDLGNIQYF

v_gene: TRBV19
j_gene: TRBJ1-2
d_gene: -
CDR3nt: TGTGCCAGTAGTATAGCCGTGGGGGCTGACTATGGCTACACCTTC
CDR3aa: CASSIAVGADYGYTF

v_gene: TRBV7-6
j_gene: TRBJ2-7
d_gene: TRBD1
CDR3nt: TGTGCCAGCAGCTTAGCCCTCAATGGACAGGTTAAAAGGGACCCTTACGAGCAGTACTTC
CDR3aa: CASSLALNGQVKRDPYEQYF

v_gene: TRBV5-4
j_gene: TRBJ1-6
d_gene: TRBD1
CDR3nt: TGTGCCAGCAGCTTGGATGGGACAGGGAGCTCCTATAATTCACCCCTCCACTTT
CDR3aa: CASSLDGTGSSYNSPLHF

v_gene: TRBV5-4
j_gene: TRBJ2-3
d_gene: -
CDR3nt: TGTGCCAGCAGCTTAATTTCCGGAGATACGCAGTATTTT
CDR3aa: CASSLISGDTQYF

v_gene: TRBV11-2
j_gene: TRBJ2-1
d_gene: TRBD2
CDR3nt: TGTGCCAGCAGCGAAGTTTCAGGACTAGCGGGGAACAATGAGCAGTTCTTC
CDR3aa: CASSEVSGLAGNNEQFF

v_gene: TRBV28
j_gene: TRBJ2-2
d_gene: -
CDR3nt: TGTGCCAGCAGACGGGCGGGTCTCACCGGGGAGCTGTTTTTT
CDR3aa: CASRRAGLTGELFF

v_gene: TRBV7-2
j_gene: TRBJ1-5
d_gene: TRBD1
CDR3nt: TGTGCCAGCAGCTTAGAGGGGGCCGTGGGAAATCAGCCCCAGCATTTT
CDR3aa: CASSLEGAVGNQPQHF

v_gene: TRBV7-9
j_gene: TRBJ1-1
d_gene: -
CDR3nt: TGTGCCAGCAGCTTAGTAGAGAACACTGAAGCTTTCTTT
CDR3aa: CASSLVENTEAFF

v_gene: TRBV23-1
j_gene: TRBJ1-5
d_gene: -
CDR3nt: TGCGCCAGCCCGGCAAGGGGTAATCAGCCCCAGCATTTT
CDR3aa: CASPARGNQPQHF

v_gene: TRBV7-3
j_gene: TRBJ2-1
d_gene: -
CDR3nt: TGTGCCAGCAGCTTAGGGCGCCCCAGTTACAATGAGCAGTTCTTC
CDR3aa: CASSLGRPSYNEQFF

v_gene: TRBV7-9
j_gene: TRBJ1-2
d_gene: TRBD1
CDR3nt: TGTGCCAGCAGCTCAATCTCCAGGGGGCCAAGCTATGGCTACACCTTC
CDR3aa: CASSSISRGPSYGYTF

v_gene: TRBV4-3
j_gene: TRBJ1-1
d_gene: -
CDR3nt: TGCGCCAGCAGCCAAGTCGGGGGGACGAACACTGAAGCTTTCTTT
CDR3aa: CASSQVGGTNTEAFF

v_gene: TRBV27
j_gene: TRBJ2-7
d_gene: TRBD1
CDR3nt: TGTGCCAGCAGTCAGGGACAGGCGTACGAGCAGTACTTC
CDR3aa: CASSQGQAYEQYF

v_gene: TRBV7-6
j_gene: TRBJ2-2
d_gene: -
CDR3nt: TGTGCCAGCAGCTTACTTCGGGTAGGCACCGGGGAGCTGTTTTTT
CDR3aa: CASSLLRVGTGELFF

v_gene: TRBV9
j_gene: TRBJ1-2
d_gene: TRBD1
CDR3nt: TGTGCCAGCAGCGAACAGGGGGGTAACTATGGCTACACCTTC
CDR3aa: CASSEQGGNYGYTF

v_gene: TRBV6-5
j_gene: TRBJ2-7
d_gene: -
CDR3nt: TGTGCCAGCAGTTTGGACGGACTCAGCTCCTACGAGCAGTACTTC
CDR3aa: CASSLDGLSSYEQYF

v_gene: TRBV4-2
j_gene: TRBJ2-1
d_gene: TRBD2
CDR3nt: TGTGCCAGCAGCCAAGAGGCTAGCGGGAGGCGTGGGGGGAATGAGCAGTTCTTC
CDR3aa: CASSQEASGRRGGNEQFF

v_gene: TRBV6-5
j_gene: TRBJ1-1
d_gene: TRBD1
CDR3nt: TGTGCCAGCAGTTACTCAGGGACAGGGGAAGCTTTCTTT
CDR3aa: CASSYSGTGEAFF

v_gene: TRBV4-2
j_gene: TRBJ1-1
d_gene: -
CDR3nt: TGTGCCAGCAGCAGAACAGGGACGAACACTGAAGCTTTCTTT
CDR3aa: CASSRTGTNTEAFF

v_gene: TRBV4-1
j_gene: TRBJ1-6
d_gene: TRBD1
CDR3nt: TGCGCCAGCAGCCACCCCAGTACCGGGACAGATAATTCACCCCTCCACTTT
CDR3aa: CASSHPSTGTDNSPLHF